These 26 T cell receptor beta chains were all obtained from the same sample, sequenced in a study of T-cell reconstitution after alpha-beta-depleted transplantation in children. Preparation of the TCRbeta library was carried out with unique molecular identifiers. TCRdb fed the PCR reads into MiXCR, producing one record per CDR3 protein. The sample contains hundreds of thousands of distinct CDR3 sequences, around 12% of which appear only once. This material consisted of PBMCs, taken before TCRalphabeta/CD19-depleted stem cell transplant. The receptors here all came from a girl under 10 years old with congenital amegakaryocytic thrombocytopenia, due to receive a stem cell transplant.

This clonotype has at least ten counts. This chain links TRBV20-1 with TRBJ2-7; D possibly corresponds to TRBD1 (5 bases). Trimming left V 5 bases short and J 0 bases short, with 17 bases between. The CDR3 consists of 15 residues. Germline V gene sequence: CDR1 DFQATT, CDR2 SNEGSKA (reference sequence). CDR3: CSAPRRGDPSYEQYF. The CDR3 nucleotides are TGCAGTGCTCCACGAAGGGGTGACCCCTCCTACGAGCAGTACTTC.

The gene calls are TRBV5-1 and TRBJ2-3; 12 positions match TRBD2. The germline gives CDR1 SGHRS, CDR2 YFSETQ. V lost 5 bases to trimming and J lost 6 bases; unmatched junction nucleotides: 13. This CDR3 is 17 amino acids long. DNA for the CDR3: TGCGCCAGCAGATTGCAACTAGCGGGAGGCCTGCCCGATACGCAGTATTTT. Translation gives CASRLQLAGGLPDTQYF.

This clonotype was recorded many times. J is TRBJ2-7 and V is TRBV5-1; D gene unclear. V was shortened by 0 bases and J by 2 bases, with 6 bases between the two germline ends. In germline, CDR1 is SGHRS, CDR2 YFSETQ. The CDR3 has 13 amino acids. The CDR3 DNA is TGCGCCAGCAGCTTGGATAGTCCCTACGAGCAGTACTTC. This sequence encodes CASSLDSPYEQYF.

The rearrangement joins TRBV12-5 to TRBJ2-5; D is perhaps TRBD2 (7 bases). This CDR3 comprises 16 residues. The germline V and J ends were trimmed by 0 bases and 3 bases, with 14 bases remaining between them. Germline-derived CDR1 and CDR2 are LGHNT and FRNRAP. The CDR3 here is CASGLVRGAEKETQYF. CDR3 DNA: TGTGCTAGTGGTTTGGTACGGGGGGCGGAAAAAGAGACCCAGTACTTC.

This clonotype was observed a single time. This chain connects TRBV7-2 to TRBJ2-3, with 9 nucleotides matching TRBD2. CDR3 length: 16 amino acids. The J segment lost 1 base and the V segment lost 3 bases, leaving 5 bases of the junction unmatched. Germline V gene sequence: CDR1 SGHTA, CDR2 FQGNSA. CDR3 residues: CASSFSSGIRTDTQYF. CDR3 DNA sequence: TGTGCCAGCAGCTTCTCTAGCGGGATCCGCACAGATACGCAGTATTTT.

This clonotype was counted many times. CDR3 nucleotide sequence: TGCAGCGGCGGCCCCGACAGGAGCACAGATACGCAGTATTTT. Amino acid sequence: CSGGPDRSTDTQYF. The chain recombines TRBV29-1 with TRBJ2-3; maybe TRBD1 (6 bases). Germline-derived CDR1 and CDR2 are SQVTM and ANQGSEA. V gave up 7 bases and J gave up 0 bases, with 14 bases separating them. The CDR3 is 14 residues long.

The sample holds many counts of this clonotype. This chain connects TRBV20-1 to TRBJ2-3; 7 bases are shared with TRBD2. Per the germline V gene, CDR1 is DFQATT and CDR2 is SNEGSKA (reference sequence). The CDR3 runs 14 residues. Trimming cost V 4 bases and J 1 base; bases outside gene matches: 5. Written as DNA, the CDR3 is TGCAGTGCTAAGTCGGGGAGGGGCACAGATACGCAGTATTTT. Translation gives CSAKSGRGTDTQYF.

In this sample, this clonotype turned up a few times. The chain has TRBV14 and TRBJ2-1; possible D gene TRBD1, 5 bases. Germline CDR1 SGHDN, CDR2 FVKESK. V was trimmed by 2 bases and J by 8 bases, leaving 10 bases between them. The length of the CDR3 is 13 residues. CDR3 amino acids: CASSQFKGDEQFF. In DNA form, the CDR3 reads TGTGCCAGCAGCCAATTTAAAGGGGATGAGCAGTTCTTC.

The chain employs TRBV30 and TRBJ1-4; D call uncertain. The CDR3 is 11 amino acids. V was cut by 5 bases and J by 5 bases, with 6 bases left in between. Germline V gives CDR1 GTSNPN, CDR2 SVGIG (reference sequence). CDR3 DNA: TGTGCCTGGTCCACAAATGAAAAACTGTTTTTT. This translates into CAWSTNEKLFF.

This clonotype came up many times. The chain recombines TRBV12-3 or TRBV12-4 with TRBJ2-7; a possible D gene is TRBD1 (5 bases). V lost 8 bases to trimming and J lost 0 bases, with 14 bases between them. This CDR3 is built from 14 residues. The CDR3 region is CASAQIDSSYEQYF. CDR3 nucleotides: TGTGCCAGCGCCCAAATTGACAGCTCCTACGAGCAGTACTTC.

At least ten counts were recorded for this clonotype. V usage is TRBV12-3 or TRBV12-4 and J usage is TRBJ1-5; D is uncertain. V was trimmed by 2 bases and J by 5 bases, leaving 4 bases between them. The CDR3 covers 12 residues. The CDR3 loop is CASSLSDQPQHF. CDR3 coding DNA: TGTGCCAGCAGTTTATCCGATCAGCCCCAGCATTTT.

For the CDR3, the DNA is TGCGCCAGCCTGGGGGAAACCTACAATGAGCAGTTCTTC. Translating it yields CASLGETYNEQFF. This rearrangement joins TRBV5-1 to TRBJ2-1; D tentatively fits TRBD1 or TRBD2 (5 bases each). This CDR3 region has 13 residues. The V end lost 7 bases, the J end lost 2 bases, and 10 bases lay between the germline ends. CDR1 is SGHRS and CDR2 is YFSETQ in the germline V gene.

This clonotype was seen more than once but under ten times. This chain uses TRBV7-2 with TRBJ2-1; 8 nucleotides match TRBD2. V trimming: 4 bases; J trimming: 7 bases; junction bases outside the gene matches: 15. CDR1 is SGHTA and CDR2 is FQGNSA in the germline V gene. This CDR3 comprises 17 residues. CDR3 nucleotides: TGTGCCAGCAGCTACGGGGTCTATAGCGGGAAGAGGAATGAGCAGTTCTTC. It is translated as CASSYGVYSGKRNEQFF.

This clonotype came up many times. The V and J genes are TRBV20-1 and TRBJ2-1; D ambiguous. The CDR3 totals 13 residues. The germline CDR1 and CDR2 sequences are DFQATT and SNEGSKA (reference sequence). Trimming took off 3 bases at V and 0 bases at J, with 6 bases between the two ends. The CDR3 region is CSARISSYNEQFF. The CDR3 DNA follows: TGCAGTGCTAGGATAAGCTCCTACAATGAGCAGTTCTTC.

This clonotype was seen at least ten times. CDR3 region: CSASGLAYAETQYF. The CDR3 DNA is TGCAGTGCATCGGGACTAGCGTACGCGGAGACCCAGTACTTC. The genes are TRBV20-1 and TRBJ2-5, with 10 bases that match TRBD2. The V segment lost 6 bases and the J segment 5 bases; nucleotides outside the gene matches: 9. This CDR3 has 14 amino acids. Per germline, CDR1 DFQATT and CDR2 SNEGSKA (reference sequence).

This clonotype was counted many times. The chain combines TRBV7-9 with TRBJ2-7, with TRBD2 matching 7 bases. With 8 bases clipped from V and 3 bases from J, the junction kept 13 bases outside the gene matches. The CDR3 totals 15 residues. Germline CDR1 SEHNR, CDR2 FQNEAQ (reference sequence). Written as DNA, the CDR3 is TGTGCCAGCGTCGCATGGGCGGGAGTGGTCTACGAGCAGTACTTC. It codes for CASVAWAGVVYEQYF.

This clonotype was seen at least ten times. CDR3 DNA sequence: TGCAGTGCTACAAGAAGAGGGAATGAGCAGTTCTTC. Translation: CSATRRGNEQFF. The rearrangement links TRBV20-1 to TRBJ2-1; the D gene is possibly TRBD2 (5 bases). The ends were cut back, 4 bases at V and 7 bases at J, with 11 bases in the middle. The germline V gene has CDR1 DFQATT and CDR2 SNEGSKA (reference sequence). The CDR3 spans 12 residues.

This clonotype was seen at least ten times. The chain combines TRBV5-1 with TRBJ2-2; D call uncertain. Germline-derived CDR1 and CDR2 are SGHRS and YFSETQ. This CDR3 region has 15 residues. Trimming took 0 bases from V and 4 from J, leaving 10 bases between them. CDR3 protein: CASSLGNTITGELFF. CDR3 in DNA: TGCGCCAGCAGCTTGGGTAACACCATCACCGGGGAGCTGTTTTTT.

Many counts were recorded for this clonotype. The chain has TRBV5-1 and TRBJ2-7; D not resolved. V was shortened by 0 bases and J by 3 bases, with 10 bases between the two germline ends. Germline V lookup: CDR1 SGHRS, CDR2 YFSETQ. This CDR3 spans 14 amino acids. CDR3 loop: CASSLAGRNYEQYF. CDR3 coding DNA: TGCGCCAGCAGCTTGGCCGGGCGGAACTACGAGCAGTACTTC.

This clonotype was counted ten times or more. The chain has TRBV18 and TRBJ2-5; TRBD2 matches at 7 bases. The V and J ends lost 3 bases and 3 bases, in that order; junction bases with no gene match: 1. The CDR3 consists of 13 residues. In germline, CDR1 is KGHSH, CDR2 LQKENI. CDR3 coding DNA: TGTGCCAGCTCACCCGGGAGGAAAGAGACCCAGTACTTC. This encodes CASSPGRKETQYF.

The table lists this clonotype with many counts. J is TRBJ2-7 and V is TRBV20-1; D is uncertain. Germline lookup yields CDR1 DFQATT and CDR2 SNEGSKA (reference sequence). Deletions cut 1 base from V and 5 bases from J, with 9 bases between. The CDR3 is 12 amino acids. CDR3 bases: TGCAGTGCTAGAGGCGGAGAAAACGAGCAGTACTTC. It is translated as CSARGGENEQYF.

This clonotype was seen ten or more times. The chain carries TRBV20-1 and TRBJ1-5; no reliable D call. CDR3 length: 15 amino acids. The germline CDR1 and CDR2 sequences are DFQATT and SNEGSKA (reference sequence). V was trimmed by 0 bases and J by 3 bases, leaving 12 bases between them. The CDR3 reads CSARERKPDNQPQHF. In DNA, the CDR3 is TGCAGTGCTAGAGAACGTAAGCCAGACAATCAGCCCCAGCATTTT.

This clonotype was seen ten or more times. This sequence joins TRBV10-3 and TRBJ2-7; 8 bases map to TRBD2. The CDR3 contains 15 residues. Germline V CDR1 and CDR2: ENHRY, SYGVKD. Unmatched junction bases numbered 9, after V lost 7 bases and J lost 1 base. CDR3 residues: CAIKGRLAPSYEQYF. CDR3 nucleotides: TGTGCCATCAAGGGTAGACTAGCGCCATCCTACGAGCAGTACTTC.

The sample holds many counts of this clonotype. The J gene is TRBJ2-3, the V gene TRBV6-2 or TRBV6-3; unclear D gene. From germline, CDR1 is MNHEY and CDR2 SVGEGT. The CDR3 runs to 14 residues. V dropped 3 bases and J dropped 1 base, with 8 bases sitting between them. The CDR3 DNA follows: TGTGCCAGCAGTTATAACTCGCGCACAGATACGCAGTATTTT. It yields the protein CASSYNSRTDTQYF.

As for this clonotype: A much larger clonotype is one base distant, so this may be a read error. The chain is built from TRBV5-1 and TRBJ2-1; D is uncertain. CDR3 size: 13 residues. Trimming took 6 bases from V and 10 from J, leaving 17 bases between them. Germline V gene lookup returns CDR1 SGHRS and CDR2 YFSETQ. The CDR3 region is CASTPVGPSEQFF. The CDR3 region has the DNA TGCGCCAGCACCCCCGTGGGTCCCAGCGAGCAGTTCTTC.

V usage is TRBV12-3 or TRBV12-4 and J usage is TRBJ2-2; D not certain. V was cut by 3 bases and J by 4 bases, with 12 bases left in between. This CDR3 has 15 residues. The CDR3 sequence is CASSFIGLSTGELFF. For the CDR3, the DNA is TGTGCCAGCAGTTTTATAGGGTTGAGCACCGGGGAGCTGTTTTTT.